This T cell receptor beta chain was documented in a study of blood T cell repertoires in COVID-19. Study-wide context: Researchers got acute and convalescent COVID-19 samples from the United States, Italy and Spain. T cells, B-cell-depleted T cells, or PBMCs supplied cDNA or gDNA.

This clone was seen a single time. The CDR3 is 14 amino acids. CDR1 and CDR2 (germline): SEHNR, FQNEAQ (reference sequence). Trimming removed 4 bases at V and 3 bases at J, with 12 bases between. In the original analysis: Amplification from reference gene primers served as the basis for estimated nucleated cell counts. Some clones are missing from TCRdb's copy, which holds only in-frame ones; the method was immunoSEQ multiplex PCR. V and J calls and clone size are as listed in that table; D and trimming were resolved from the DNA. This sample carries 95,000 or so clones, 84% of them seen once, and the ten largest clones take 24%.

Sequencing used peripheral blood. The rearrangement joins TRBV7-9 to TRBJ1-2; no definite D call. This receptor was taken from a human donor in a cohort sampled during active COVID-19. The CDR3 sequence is CASSYGRGDYGYTF. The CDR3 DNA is TGTGCCAGCAGCTATGGCCGTGGAGACTATGGCTACACCTTC.